What follows are 31 T cell receptor beta chains derived from one specimen sequenced in a study of PD-1 blockade in mismatch repair-deficient tumors. The data were produced by immunoSEQ multiplex PCR, yet TCRdb's version contains in-frame clones alone and is incomplete. The profile covers over 60,000 clones, with approximately 88% appearing a single time and approximately 15% taken by the ten largest. This specimen was peripheral blood, taken 52 weeks after starting pembrolizumab. The receptors were gathered from an adult with mismatch repair-deficient cancer.

V and J are TRBV18 and TRBJ2-1; TRBD2 is a possible D gene (5 bases). The CDR3 runs to 13 residues. The V end lost 3 bases, the J end lost 6 bases, and 9 bases lay between the germline ends. Germline V lookup: CDR1 KGHSH, CDR2 LQKENI. This CDR3 is CASSPGEFNEQFF. In DNA form, the CDR3 reads TGTGCCAGCTCACCCGGGGAATTCAATGAGCAGTTCTTC.

This rearrangement joins TRBV9 to TRBJ1-5; 10 nucleotides align to TRBD1. Germline V gene data show CDR1 as SGDLS and CDR2 as YYNGEE. This CDR3 region has 15 residues. Trimming cost V 4 bases and J 3 bases; bases outside gene matches: 4. CDR3 in amino acids: CASSPGTGDNQPQHF. In DNA, the CDR3 is TGTGCCAGCAGCCCTGGGACAGGGGACAATCAGCCCCAGCATTTT.

The chain is built from TRBV13 and TRBJ1-3; D unclear. This CDR3 spans 14 amino acids. CDR1 and CDR2 (germline): PRHDT, FYEKMQ (reference sequence). Trimming stripped 5 bases from V and 5 bases from J, with 13 bases between. Here the CDR3 reads CASSPARVRNTIYF. The DNA of the CDR3 is TGTGCCAGCAGCCCTGCGCGGGTGCGAAACACCATATATTTT.

This clone was detected only a few times. The chain is built from TRBV7-9 and TRBJ2-7; the match to TRBD2 covers 10 bases. The CDR3 has 16 amino acids. The germline CDR1 and CDR2 sequences are SEHNR and FQNEAQ (reference sequence). The V segment lost 6 bases and the J segment 0 bases; nucleotides outside the gene matches: 8. CDR3 in amino acids: CASSHRTSGSSYEQYF. The CDR3 coding sequence is TGTGCCAGCAGTCACAGGACTAGCGGAAGCTCCTACGAGCAGTACTTC. The whole variable domain, remainder taken from reference TRBV7-9 and TRBJ2-7, is DTGVSQNPRHKITKRGQNVTFRCDPISEHNRLYWYRQTLGQGPEFLTYFQNEAQLEKSRLLSDRFSAERPKGSFSTLEIQRTEQGDSAMYLCASSHRTSGSSYEQYFGPGTRLTVT.

CDR3 sequence: CASTVRPLNTEAFF. The CDR3 DNA follows: TGTGCCAGCACCGTCAGGCCATTGAACACTGAAGCTTTCTTT. The V gene is TRBV2, the J gene TRBJ1-1; D unclear. V lost 7 bases and J 0 bases, leaving 12 bases between the germline ends. There are 14 residues in the CDR3. Germline V gene data show CDR1 as SNHLY and CDR2 as FYNNEI. The full variable domain, completed using reference TRBV2 and TRBJ1-1, is EPEVTQTPSHQVTQMGQEVILRCVPISNHLYFYWYRQILGQKVEFLVSFYNNEISEKSEIFDDQFSVERPDGSNFTLKIRSTKLEDSAMYFCASTVRPLNTEAFFGQGTRLTVV.

The gene calls are TRBV5-5 and TRBJ2-7; D tentatively fits TRBD1 or TRBD2 (5 bases each). The germline V and J ends were trimmed by 4 bases and 3 bases, with 11 bases remaining between them. The CDR3 is 13 residues long. Germline CDR1 is SGHKS and CDR2 is YYEKEE (reference sequence). Here the CDR3 DNA reads TGTGCCAGCAGCGTCTGGGACGTCTACGAGCAGTACTTC. Protein product: CASSVWDVYEQYF.

The rearrangement links TRBV5-4 to TRBJ2-2; D gene unclear. Germline V CDR1 and CDR2: SGHNT, YYREEE (reference sequence). The CDR3 spans 14 residues. V shed 4 bases and J shed 6 bases, with 13 bases lying between them. In DNA, the CDR3 is TGTGCCAGCAGCCCGGGTACCGGCGCCGGGGAGCTGTTTTTT. Translated, it gives CASSPGTGAGELFF.

This chain uses TRBV4-3 with TRBJ1-2; possibly TRBD1 for D (5 bases). Trimming cost V 0 bases and J 4 bases, with 9 bases left between them. CDR3 length: 14 residues. Germline V gives CDR1 LGHNA, CDR2 YSLEER. CDR3 in amino acids: CASSQDQGPYGYTF. CDR3 DNA: TGCGCCAGCAGCCAAGATCAGGGCCCCTATGGCTACACCTTC.

The rearrangement uses TRBV27 and TRBJ1-5; a weak D match, TRBD1 (5 bases). V dropped 5 bases and J dropped 9 bases, with 17 bases sitting between them. CDR1 and CDR2 (germline): MNHEY, SMNVEV (reference sequence). This CDR3 is 14 amino acids long. The CDR3 DNA is TGTGCCAGCAGTCCCCTTGGGGCCTCGGGGCCCCAGCATTTT. It encodes CASSPLGASGPQHF.

CDR3 amino acids: CASSPLQGDLYEQYF. As DNA, the CDR3 is TGTGCCAGTAGTCCCCTCCAGGGGGACCTCTACGAGCAGTACTTC. The chain has TRBV19 and TRBJ2-7, with 7 bases identical to TRBD1. Germline V gives CDR1 LNHDA, CDR2 SQIVND (reference sequence). The trim removed 5 bases at V and 3 bases at J, leaving 10 bases unmatched. CDR3 size: 15 residues. Looking up the rest from reference TRBV19 and TRBJ2-7 gives the full variable domain: DGGITQSPKYLFRKEGQNVTLSCEQNLNHDAMYWYRQDPGQGLRLIYYSQIVNDFQKGDIAEGYSVSREKKESFPLTVTSAQKNPTAFYLCASSPLQGDLYEQYFGPGTRLTVT.

The rearrangement uses TRBV5-1 and TRBJ2-7; tentative D call: TRBD1 (5 bases). Trimming removed 0 bases at V and 6 bases at J, with 13 bases between. Germline-derived CDR1 and CDR2 are SGHRS and YFSETQ. This CDR3 has 14 residues. CDR3 protein: CASSLDRLGTEQYF. The CDR3 coding sequence is TGCGCCAGCAGCTTGGACAGGTTGGGAACCGAGCAGTACTTC. Full variable domain (rest looked up from reference TRBV5-1 and TRBJ2-7): KAGVTQTPRYLIKTRGQQVTLSCSPISGHRSVSWYQQTPGQGLQFLFEYFSETQRNKGNFPGRFSGRQFSNSRSEMNVSTLELGDSALYLCASSLDRLGTEQYFGPGTRLTVT.

The rearrangement uses TRBV28 and TRBJ2-7; D not resolved. Looked up from germline, CDR1 is MDHEN and CDR2 is SYDVKM. Trimming shortened V by 5 bases and J by 2 bases, and 13 bases separated the two germline ends. This CDR3 is built from 14 residues. CDR3 sequence: CASSPPGSAYEQYF. The CDR3 coding sequence is TGTGCCAGCAGTCCCCCGGGCTCAGCCTACGAGCAGTACTTC.

This chain joins TRBV4-1 and TRBJ1-5; D possibly corresponds to TRBD1 (5 bases). The V gene's germline CDR1 is MGHRA and CDR2 YSYEKL. With 2 bases removed from V and 7 bases from J, the gap between germline ends came to 12 bases. The CDR3 loop spans 14 amino acids. As DNA, the CDR3 is TGCGCCAGCAGCCAATTCCAGGGCGACCAGCCCCAGCATTTT. Residues: CASSQFQGDQPQHF.

This chain connects TRBV10-3 to TRBJ2-5; D is unresolved. CDR3 length: 13 amino acids. Germline loops: CDR1 ENHRY, CDR2 SYGVKD. The V and J ends lost 0 bases and 4 bases respectively, with 6 bases between them. The CDR3 DNA reads TGTGCCATCAGTGAGTCGACCAGAGAGACCCAGTACTTC. Residues: CAISESTRETQYF.

This sequence joins TRBV10-3 and TRBJ2-1; 8 nucleotides agree with TRBD2. Per the germline V gene, CDR1 is ENHRY and CDR2 is SYGVKD. Germline trimming cut 10 bases from V and 6 bases from J; bases unmatched to any gene: 11. The CDR3 is made up of 14 amino acids. This CDR3 is CATWTSRGGNEQFF. The CDR3 region has the DNA TGTGCCACTTGGACTAGCCGAGGGGGCAATGAGCAGTTCTTC.

This chain uses TRBV11-2 with TRBJ2-7, with D perhaps being TRBD1 or TRBD2 (5 bases each). This CDR3 has 14 residues. Germline loops: CDR1 SGHAT, CDR2 FQNNGV. With 3 bases removed from V and 4 bases from J, the gap between germline ends came to 13 bases. CDR3 DNA sequence: TGTGCCAGCAGCTTGGGGGTTCGTAAATACGAGCAGTACTTC. This codes for CASSLGVRKYEQYF. The full variable domain, its missing parts supplied by reference TRBV11-2 and TRBJ2-7, is EAGVAQSPRYKIIEKRQSVAFWCNPISGHATLYWYQQILGQGPKLLIQFQNNGVVDDSQLPKDRFSAERLKGVDSTLKIQPAKLEDSAVYLCASSLGVRKYEQYFGPGTRLTVT.

The chain uses TRBV15 and TRBJ1-2; 11 bases map to TRBD1. The CDR3 is made up of 13 amino acids. Per the germline V gene, CDR1 is LNHNV and CDR2 is YYDKDF (reference sequence). V lost 5 bases, J lost 6 bases, and 2 bases stayed unmatched. The CDR3 DNA sequence: TGTGCCACCAGCCGGGGACAGGGGGATGGCTACACCTTC. Translation gives CATSRGQGDGYTF.

As concerns this clone: This same CDR3 is encoded by further DNA sequences in the sample. The rearrangement joins TRBV5-8 to TRBJ2-7, with TRBD1 identical over 11 bases. Germline assignment: CDR1 SGHTS and CDR2 YDEGEE. There are 15 residues in the CDR3. V shed 3 bases and J 2 bases; nucleotides not matched to a gene: 4. The chain's CDR3 is CASSWGQGGAYEQYF. The CDR3 nucleotides read TGTGCCAGCAGCTGGGGACAGGGGGGGGCCTACGAGCAGTACTTC. Complete variable domain (other parts from reference TRBV5-8 and TRBJ2-7): EAGVTQSPTHLIKTRGQQATLRCSPISGHTSVYWYQQALGLGLQFLLWYDEGEERNRGNFPPRFSGRQFPNYSSELNVNALELEDSALYLCASSWGQGGAYEQYFGPGTRLTVT.

The gene calls are TRBV19 and TRBJ2-7, with 9 positions matching TRBD1. The CDR3 has 13 residues. CDR1 is LNHDA, CDR2 SQIVND, per germline (reference sequence). V lost 6 bases and J lost 2; bases outside the gene matches: 2. CDR3 region: CASSRTGAYEQYF. The CDR3 DNA reads TGTGCCAGTAGCCGGACAGGGGCCTACGAGCAGTACTTC. The variable domain in full, with the rest retrieved from reference TRBV19 and TRBJ2-7, is DGGITQSPKYLFRKEGQNVTLSCEQNLNHDAMYWYRQDPGQGLRLIYYSQIVNDFQKGDIAEGYSVSREKKESFPLTVTSAQKNPTAFYLCASSRTGAYEQYFGPGTRLTVT.

The sample holds a few counts of this clone. The genes are TRBV19 and TRBJ2-7; tentatively, D is TRBD1 (6 bases). V lost 6 bases to trimming and J lost 8 bases, with 20 bases between them. This CDR3 comprises 14 residues. The V gene's germline CDR1 is LNHDA and CDR2 SQIVND (reference sequence). CDR3 in amino acids: CASSEKQGRGKQYF. As DNA, the CDR3 is TGTGCCAGTAGCGAAAAACAGGGAAGGGGCAAGCAGTACTTC.

The chain employs TRBV28 and TRBJ2-3, with D perhaps TRBD2 (5 bases). Germline values: CDR1 MDHEN, CDR2 SYDVKM. V was cut by 5 bases and J by 2 bases, with 11 bases left in between. The CDR3 is 14 amino acids. The CDR3 reads CASSLRADTDTQYF. The CDR3 DNA follows: TGTGCCAGCAGTCTCCGAGCGGACACAGATACGCAGTATTTT.

The rearrangement links TRBV2 to TRBJ2-7; weak D call: TRBD1 (5 bases). The germline V gene encodes CDR1 SNHLY and CDR2 FYNNEI. This CDR3 contains 15 residues. Trimming cost V 10 bases and J 3 bases, with 22 bases left between them. The CDR3 DNA sequence: TGTGCCACCCTCGGCGTAATGCGGACAAACTACGAGCAGTACTTC. Translated, it gives CATLGVMRTNYEQYF.

This clone has just one count. The V and J genes are TRBV5-1 and TRBJ2-7, with 9 bases identical to TRBD1. The CDR3 totals 15 residues. The germline CDR1 and CDR2 sequences are SGHRS and YFSETQ. Losses at the gene ends were 4 bases for V and 6 bases for J; bases not matched to a gene: 11. Written as DNA, the CDR3 is TGCGCCAGCAGCACAGACGGACAGGGGCACGGCGAGCAGTACTTC. It specifies CASSTDGQGHGEQYF.

The rearrangement uses TRBV30 and TRBJ2-7, with D hard to call. Germline V lookup: CDR1 GTSNPN, CDR2 SVGIG (reference sequence). Trimming stripped 2 bases from V and 7 bases from J, with 15 bases between. The CDR3 has 13 residues. The CDR3 bases are TGTGCCTGGAGTTTCCGGCCCTCTGGGGAGCAGTACTTC. The encoded protein is CAWSFRPSGEQYF.

The chain joins TRBV9 to TRBJ2-6; possible D gene TRBD2, 5 bases. The CDR3 is 14 amino acids. CDR1 and CDR2 from the germline V gene are SGDLS and YYNGEE. Trimming stripped 7 bases from V and 0 bases from J, with 8 bases between. The CDR3 DNA follows: TGTGCCAGCCGTCGGGGCTCTGGGGCCAACGTCCTGACTTTC. Translated: CASRRGSGANVLTF.

The rearrangement joins TRBV19 to TRBJ2-7; maybe TRBD2 (6 bases). This CDR3 is 16 amino acids long. V was shortened by 1 base and J by 2 bases, with 15 bases between the two germline ends. The V gene's germline CDR1 is LNHDA and CDR2 SQIVND (reference sequence). The CDR3 bases are TGTGCCAGTAGTATAGTAGCGGCCGTGGAGCCCTACGAGCAGTACTTC. Translation: CASSIVAAVEPYEQYF.

The chain has TRBV5-1 and TRBJ2-7, with D maybe TRBD2 (6 bases). This CDR3 comprises 14 residues. V lost 3 bases, J lost 3 bases, and 13 bases lay in between. Looked up from germline, CDR1 is SGHRS and CDR2 is YFSETQ. The CDR3 loop reads CASSSLAFNYEQYF. In DNA form, the CDR3 reads TGCGCCAGCAGCTCACTAGCATTCAACTACGAGCAGTACTTC.

This chain uses TRBV4-1 with TRBJ2-4; D is unresolved. V was trimmed by 1 base and J by 6 bases, leaving 4 bases between them. The germline CDR1 and CDR2 sequences are MGHRA and YSYEKL. The CDR3 is made up of 12 amino acids. This CDR3 reads CASSQGGNIQYF. The CDR3 region has the DNA TGCGCCAGCAGCCAAGGCGGAAACATTCAGTACTTC.

The chain couples TRBV27 to TRBJ2-7; 7 nucleotides agree with TRBD1. Germline loops: CDR1 MNHEY, CDR2 SMNVEV (reference sequence). V shed 2 bases, J shed 1 base, and the junction held 11 bases outside the gene matches. The CDR3 sequence is 17 residues long. Here the CDR3 DNA reads TGTGCCAGCAGTTTACGCCGAGGGACAGTCACATCCTACGAGCAGTACTTC. Translation gives CASSLRRGTVTSYEQYF.

This chain connects TRBV2 to TRBJ2-7; possibly TRBD1 for D (6 bases). The CDR3 loop spans 13 amino acids. Germline values: CDR1 SNHLY, CDR2 FYNNEI. V was cut by 10 bases and J by 4 bases, with 17 bases left in between. The CDR3 loop reads CATQQGRPYEQYF. The CDR3, as DNA: TGTGCCACACAACAGGGTAGGCCGTACGAGCAGTACTTC. The variable domain in full, completed from reference TRBV2 and TRBJ2-7, reads EPEVTQTPSHQVTQMGQEVILRCVPISNHLYFYWYRQILGQKVEFLVSFYNNEISEKSEIFDDQFSVERPDGSNFTLKIRSTKLEDSAMYFCATQQGRPYEQYFGPGTRLTVT.

This chain uses TRBV5-1 with TRBJ2-3; TRBD1 might be the D (6 bases). Looked up from germline, CDR1 is SGHRS and CDR2 is YFSETQ. V was cut by 0 bases and J by 5 bases, with 13 bases left in between. This CDR3 comprises 15 residues. The CDR3 is CASSLESPGVDTQYF. For the CDR3, the DNA is TGCGCCAGCAGCTTGGAATCCCCAGGGGTAGATACGCAGTATTTT. Drawing the rest from reference TRBV5-1 and TRBJ2-3, the complete variable domain is KAGVTQTPRYLIKTRGQQVTLSCSPISGHRSVSWYQQTPGQGLQFLFEYFSETQRNKGNFPGRFSGRQFSNSRSEMNVSTLELGDSALYLCASSLESPGVDTQYFGPGTRLTVL.